These 28 T cell receptor beta chains originate from one sample sequenced in a study of blood T cell repertoires in COVID-19. Generated by immunoSEQ multiplex PCR, the TCRdb table keeps only in-frame clones and is missing some. The sample shows around 100,000 clones, approximately 88% of them seen only once. The sequencing input was peripheral blood. These TCRs come from a woman between 65 and 79 years old with acute or convalescent COVID-19.

This clone was seen just once. The rearrangement uses TRBV5-1 and TRBJ2-1, with 8 bases aligning to TRBD2. Germline assignment: CDR1 SGHRS and CDR2 YFSETQ. This CDR3 has 16 amino acids. Trimming cost V 4 bases and J 9 bases; bases outside gene matches: 15. The CDR3 bases are TGCGCCAGCAGCCCCCGGAGCGGGGGAGGGCCGAGTGAGCAGTTCTTC. This sequence encodes CASSPRSGGGPSEQFF.

In DNA, the CDR3 is TGTGCCAGCAGCTTTGGGGGAGGAAACACTGAAGCTTTCTTT. Its protein is CASSFGGGNTEAFF. V is TRBV7-2 and J is TRBJ1-1; D may be TRBD1 (5 bases). The V gene's germline CDR1 is SGHTA and CDR2 FQGNSA. The CDR3 loop spans 14 amino acids. Trimming stripped 3 bases from V and 2 bases from J, with 10 bases between.

This chain links TRBV11-2 with TRBJ2-2, with TRBD2 matching over 11 bases. Germline V CDR1 and CDR2: SGHAT, FQNNGV. The CDR3 has 14 residues. Trimming removed 0 bases from V and 13 bases from J; junction bases left unmatched: 4. The CDR3 DNA follows: TGTGCCAGCAGCTTAGACGGACTAGCGGGCGTGCTGTTTTTT. Translation: CASSLDGLAGVLFF.

The chain uses TRBV2 and TRBJ1-3; a possible D gene is TRBD1 (6 bases). The V gene lost 6 bases and the J gene lost 0 bases, with 15 bases spanning the gap. CDR3 length: 16 amino acids. In germline, CDR1 is SNHLY, CDR2 FYNNEI. CDR3 in DNA: TGTGCCAGCAGAAGGACAGCTCTCCTCTCTGGAAACACCATATATTTT. As protein: CASRRTALLSGNTIYF.

V is TRBV6-5 and J is TRBJ2-7; 12 nucleotides match TRBD2. CDR3 length: 14 amino acids. V was clipped by 6 bases and J by 1 base; unmatched bases: 1. Germline V gene lookup returns CDR1 MNHEY and CDR2 SVGAGI. For the CDR3, the DNA is TGTGCCAGCAGGACTAGCGGGAGTTCCTACGAGCAGTACTTC. This translates into CASRTSGSSYEQYF.

The V gene is TRBV11-3, the J gene TRBJ2-1; TRBD2 agrees at 8 bases. This CDR3 region has 15 residues. Germline V gene data show CDR1 as SGHNT and CDR2 as YENEEA. Unmatched junction bases numbered 7, after V lost 1 base and J lost 8 bases. For the CDR3, the DNA is TGTGCCAGCAGCTTAGGAGGCGGGGGGATCTATGAGCAGTTCTTC. Translation gives CASSLGGGGIYEQFF.

The chain is built from TRBV19 and TRBJ2-7, with TRBD1 matching over 7 bases. The CDR3 covers 14 residues. Germline V gives CDR1 LNHDA, CDR2 SQIVND (reference sequence). V shed 5 bases, J shed 0 bases, and the junction held 4 bases outside the gene matches. CDR3 nucleotide sequence: TGTGCCAGTAGTGTGACAGGGAGCTCCTACGAGCAGTACTTC. Translating gives CASSVTGSSYEQYF. Variable domain in full (rest from reference TRBV19 and TRBJ2-7): DGGITQSPKYLFRKEGQNVTLSCEQNLNHDAMYWYRQDPGQGLRLIYYSQIVNDFQKGDIAEGYSVSREKKESFPLTVTSAQKNPTAFYLCASSVTGSSYEQYFGPGTRLTVT.

There are a few counts of this clone. J is TRBJ2-7 and V is TRBV18; D may be TRBD1 (6 bases). The length of the CDR3 is 13 residues. Trimming took off 2 bases at V and 13 bases at J, with 18 bases between the two ends. Germline CDR1 KGHSH, CDR2 LQKENI. The CDR3 nucleotides read TGTGCCAGCTCACCAAATTTTAGGAACAGGGCCTACTTC. It yields the protein CASSPNFRNRAYF. The variable domain in full, with the rest retrieved from reference TRBV18 and TRBJ2-7, is NAGVMQNPRHLVRRRGQEARLRCSPMKGHSHVYWYRQLPEEGLKFMVYLQKENIIDESGMPKERFSAEFPKEGPSILRIQQVVRGDSAAYFCASSPNFRNRAYFGPGTRLTVT.

This clone was observed once. V and J are TRBV13 and TRBJ2-7; D perhaps matches TRBD2 (5 bases). This CDR3 region has 14 residues. Trimming pared 5 bases from V and 4 bases from J, leaving 15 bases between. CDR1 and CDR2 from the germline V gene are PRHDT and FYEKMQ (reference sequence). The CDR3 sequence: CASSLSEFFYEQYF. The CDR3 nucleotides read TGTGCCAGCAGCCTTAGCGAATTCTTTTACGAGCAGTACTTC.

The chain carries TRBV11-2 and TRBJ2-7; the match to TRBD2 covers 9 bases. From germline, CDR1 is SGHAT and CDR2 FQNNGV. This CDR3 comprises 14 residues. Trimming at V came to 4 bases and at J to 3 bases, leaving 4 bases not matched to a gene. As DNA, the CDR3 is TGTGCCAGCAGCTCCTTAGCGGGGGACTACGAGCAGTACTTC. Protein product: CASSSLAGDYEQYF.

This sequence joins TRBV6-5 and TRBJ2-7, with TRBD1 as a possible D gene (5 bases). Germline CDR1 reads MNHEY; CDR2 reads SVGAGI. The CDR3 consists of 12 residues. V shed 5 bases and J shed 4 bases, with 9 bases lying between them. CDR3 loop: CASSLTDYEQYF. The CDR3, as DNA: TGTGCCAGCAGTCTGACAGATTACGAGCAGTACTTC.

This clone was seen just once. The chain joins TRBV6-1 to TRBJ1-2, with D unresolved. There are 12 residues in the CDR3. Germline CDR1 reads MNHNS; CDR2 reads SASEGT. The V gene lost 2 bases and the J gene lost 10 bases, with 11 bases spanning the gap. The CDR3 reads CASSEPTTDYTF. The DNA of the CDR3 is TGTGCCAGCAGTGAACCGACAACGGACTACACCTTC.

The genes are TRBV4-2 and TRBJ2-1, with 8 bases lining up with TRBD2. Germline CDR1 reads LGHNA; CDR2 reads YNFKEQ. V was clipped by 0 bases and J by 2 bases; unmatched bases: 12. The CDR3 spans 19 residues. The DNA for the CDR3 is TGTGCCAGCAGCCAAGAGTGGGCCAGCGGGGGAGGGACCTACAATGAGCAGTTCTTC. Amino acids: CASSQEWASGGGTYNEQFF.

The rearrangement joins TRBV7-2 to TRBJ2-7, with D perhaps TRBD2 (6 bases). Germline CDR1 is SGHTA and CDR2 is FQGNSA. The CDR3 is made up of 19 amino acids. Deletions cut 2 bases from V and 1 base from J, with 24 bases between. In DNA form, the CDR3 reads TGTGCCAGCAGCTTACGGACTACTGGAATTCCTGGTCAGTCCTACGAGCAGTACTTC. Translated, it gives CASSLRTTGIPGQSYEQYF.

The chain carries TRBV19 and TRBJ2-1, with 10 bases identical to TRBD2. The CDR3 contains 16 residues. With 5 bases clipped from V and 7 bases from J, the junction kept 11 bases outside the gene matches. Germline-derived CDR1 and CDR2 are LNHDA and SQIVND (reference sequence). CDR3 nucleotides: TGTGCCAGTAGTGACGTAGCGGGAGGCCCAAAAAATGAGCAGTTCTTC. Translating gives CASSDVAGGPKNEQFF.

This clone has only one observation. This rearrangement joins TRBV7-3 to TRBJ1-2; 9 positions match TRBD1. Per germline, CDR1 SGHTA and CDR2 FQGTGA. J was trimmed by 8 bases and V by 4 bases; bases with no gene match: 8. The CDR3 totals 14 residues. CDR3: CASSSPGQGRGYTF. DNA of the CDR3: TGTGCCAGCAGCTCACCGGGACAGGGCCGCGGCTACACCTTC.

The chain links TRBV19 to TRBJ2-1; D is possibly TRBD2 (6 bases). The germline gives CDR1 LNHDA, CDR2 SQIVND (reference sequence). V was trimmed by 0 bases and J by 7 bases, leaving 10 bases between them. CDR3 size: 14 residues. For the CDR3, the DNA is TGTGCCAGTAGTATAGATGCGGGAAGAAATGAGCAGTTCTTC. As protein: CASSIDAGRNEQFF.

V usage is TRBV6-1 and J usage is TRBJ2-3; D is undetermined. The CDR3 is 15 amino acids. Trimming took 1 base from V and 0 from J, leaving 8 bases between them. The germline V gene encodes CDR1 MNHNS and CDR2 SASEGT. CDR3: CASSEGASSTDTQYF. The CDR3 DNA follows: TGTGCCAGCAGTGAAGGGGCGTCTAGCACAGATACGCAGTATTTT.

The rearrangement joins TRBV6-5 to TRBJ1-2, with 7 positions matching TRBD1. The CDR3 is 13 amino acids. The V gene end was trimmed by 4 bases and the J gene end by 6 bases; junction bases not matched to a gene: 5. Per germline, CDR1 MNHEY and CDR2 SVGAGI. CDR3 region: CASSLTGTDGYTF. CDR3 DNA sequence: TGTGCCAGCAGTTTGACAGGGACCGATGGCTACACCTTC.

The gene calls are TRBV6-5 and TRBJ1-2; 7 nucleotides match TRBD1. The CDR3 totals 13 residues. The V gene's germline CDR1 is MNHEY and CDR2 SVGAGI. With V trimmed by 7 bases and J by 6 bases, 8 bases remained unmatched. This CDR3 reads CASKNRGSDGYTF. DNA of the CDR3: TGTGCCAGCAAGAACAGGGGAAGCGATGGCTACACCTTC.

The table lists this clone with a few counts. The chain couples TRBV19 to TRBJ1-1; no firm D call. CDR1 and CDR2 (germline): LNHDA, SQIVND (reference sequence). The V and J ends lost 3 bases and 4 bases respectively, with 9 bases between them. The CDR3 runs 13 residues. CDR3 sequence: CASSISSSTEAFF. DNA of the CDR3: TGTGCCAGTAGTATTAGCAGCTCCACTGAAGCTTTCTTT.

The chain has TRBV7-6 and TRBJ2-1, with TRBD2 matching 10 bases. With 1 base clipped from V and 9 bases from J, the junction kept 6 bases outside the gene matches. Looked up from germline, CDR1 is SGHVS and CDR2 is FNYEAQ. The CDR3 runs 15 residues. The CDR3 DNA follows: TGTGCCAGCAGCTTAGTTGCTAGCGGGAGAGGTGAGCAGTTCTTC. This gives the protein CASSLVASGRGEQFF.

The genes are TRBV5-8 and TRBJ2-5; 7 bases agree with TRBD1. CDR1 is SGHTS, CDR2 YDEGEE, per germline. The CDR3 has 13 residues. Trimming at V came to 0 bases and at J to 8 bases, leaving 4 bases not matched to a gene. CDR3 DNA sequence: TGTGCCAGCAGCTTGGTACAGGGGAGAACCCAGTACTTC. It is translated as CASSLVQGRTQYF.

The CDR3 here is CAWRGQGWLNTEAFF. As DNA, the CDR3 is TGTGCCTGGAGGGGACAGGGGTGGTTGAACACTGAAGCTTTCTTT. The J gene is TRBJ1-1, the V gene TRBV30, with TRBD1 matching 10 bases. The CDR3 extends over 15 amino acids. Germline lookup yields CDR1 GTSNPN and CDR2 SVGIG (reference sequence). Trimming removed 3 bases from V and 0 bases from J; junction bases left unmatched: 4.

V is TRBV7-9 and J is TRBJ2-7, with D possibly being TRBD1 (6 bases). Trimming cost V 4 bases and J 9 bases, with 16 bases left between them. The CDR3 is made up of 13 amino acids. The germline gives CDR1 SEHNR, CDR2 FQNEAQ (reference sequence). CDR3 DNA sequence: TGTGCCAGCAGCTCCTCAGGGGTACCCCGGCAGTACTTC. It translates to CASSSSGVPRQYF.

The chain carries TRBV5-1 and TRBJ2-2; tentative D call: TRBD1 (5 bases). The CDR3 totals 15 residues. Germline V gene sequence: CDR1 SGHRS, CDR2 YFSETQ. V lost 4 bases, J lost 6 bases, and 16 bases lay in between. The DNA of the CDR3 is TGCGCCAGCAGCCTCCGATTAGGGGATGCCGGGGAGCTGTTTTTT. Protein product: CASSLRLGDAGELFF.

This clone was observed a few times. The chain recombines TRBV7-2 with TRBJ1-1; 8 bases line up with TRBD1. V was pared by 1 base and J by 5 bases, with 0 bases of the junction left unmatched. This CDR3 is 13 amino acids long. Germline V gene lookup returns CDR1 SGHTA and CDR2 FQGNSA. DNA of the CDR3: TGTGCCAGCAGCTTAGGGACAGGGACTGAAGCTTTCTTT. Amino acids: CASSLGTGTEAFF.

The V and J genes are TRBV29-1 and TRBJ2-5; the D gene is possibly TRBD2 (6 bases). Trimming took off 4 bases at V and 1 base at J, with 10 bases between the two ends. The CDR3 length is 13 residues. From germline, CDR1 is SQVTM and CDR2 ANQGSEA. In nucleotides, the CDR3 is TGCAGCGTTGCGGGGGAGTCCCAAGAGACCCAGTACTTC. It yields the protein CSVAGESQETQYF.